These 30 T cell receptor beta chains came from one sample sequenced in a study of Ad26.COV2.S vaccination and SARS-CoV-2 variants. Assay: immunoSEQ multiplex PCR; the TCRdb copy retains only in-frame clones and omits some. The data hold 510,000 or so clones, with around 88% observed a single time. Treatment indicated: 15 to 20 received Ad26.COV2.S at low or high dose, single or two shots; several received placebo; per-sample allocation not given. Sampling was performed 63 days after the first vaccine or placebo injection. The material was peripheral blood, obtained in a trial of Ad26.COV2.S vaccine versus placebo. The receptors originated from a person between 18 and 65 years old who received the Ad26.COV2.S COVID-19 vaccine or a placebo.

The rearrangement links TRBV27 to TRBJ2-7, with D perhaps TRBD2 (6 bases). The length of the CDR3 is 15 residues. Germline V lookup: CDR1 MNHEY, CDR2 SMNVEV (reference sequence). The germline V and J ends were trimmed by 0 bases and 2 bases, with 11 bases remaining between them. DNA of the CDR3: TGTGCCAGCAGTTTATCGACGCGGGGAACCTACGAGCAGTACTTC. Protein sequence: CASSLSTRGTYEQYF.

J is TRBJ2-6 and V is TRBV4-1; D remains unclear. Trimming removed 4 bases at V and 2 bases at J, with 15 bases between. The CDR3 spans 17 residues. The V gene's germline CDR1 is MGHRA and CDR2 YSYEKL. The CDR3 nucleotides are TGCGCCAGCAGCCCGCCCCCAACTGTGGCTGGGGCCAACGTCCTGACTTTC. Its translation: CASSPPPTVAGANVLTF.

The gene calls are TRBV7-3 and TRBJ2-5; 9 bases match TRBD2. J lost 4 bases, V lost 5 bases, and 8 bases had no gene match. In germline, CDR1 is SGHTA, CDR2 FQGTGA. CDR3 length: 15 amino acids. The CDR3 bases are TGTGCCAGCAGCAAACGGGGACTAGCAACAGAGACCCAGTACTTC. Translated: CASSKRGLATETQYF.

The chain recombines TRBV9 with TRBJ2-2; D possibly corresponds to TRBD1 (5 bases). The germline V gene has CDR1 SGDLS and CDR2 YYNGEE. The germline V and J ends were trimmed by 0 bases and 6 bases, with 9 bases remaining between them. The CDR3 loop spans 14 amino acids. The CDR3 region is CASSVDSRAGELFF. In nucleotides, the CDR3 is TGTGCCAGCAGCGTAGACAGCAGGGCCGGGGAGCTGTTTTTT.

A single count supports this clone. For the CDR3, the DNA is TGTGCCAGCAGCATGTCAACCGACAGAAATCAGCCCCAGCATTTT. It encodes CASSMSTDRNQPQHF. V usage is TRBV5-6 and J usage is TRBJ1-5; D perhaps matches TRBD1 (5 bases). The CDR3 runs to 15 residues. Trimming stripped 4 bases from V and 4 bases from J, with 15 bases between. Germline values: CDR1 SGHDT, CDR2 YYEEEE.

The V call is TRBV4-3, the J call TRBJ2-7; a possible D gene is TRBD2 (6 bases). Trimming shortened V by 4 bases and J by 3 bases, and 16 bases separated the two germline ends. The CDR3 loop spans 15 amino acids. Germline-derived CDR1 and CDR2 are LGHNA and YSLEER. CDR3 sequence reads: CASSPSTAGYYEQYF. CDR3 DNA sequence: TGCGCCAGCAGCCCCTCGACTGCGGGATACTACGAGCAGTACTTC.

This chain joins TRBV6-5 and TRBJ2-7, with a possible D match to TRBD2 (5 bases). The CDR3 extends over 14 amino acids. The ends were cut back, 5 bases at V and 5 bases at J, with 16 bases in the middle. CDR1 and CDR2 from the germline V gene are MNHEY and SVGAGI. In nucleotides, the CDR3 is TGTGCCAGCAGTCCACGGATCCGGGAAAACGAGCAGTACTTC. Translation: CASSPRIRENEQYF.

The rearrangement uses TRBV2 and TRBJ2-7; 10 bases are shared with TRBD1. The CDR3 runs to 15 residues. V was pared by 0 bases and J by 5 bases, with 4 bases of the junction left unmatched. Germline lookup yields CDR1 SNHLY and CDR2 FYNNEI. The CDR3 nucleotides read TGTGCCAGCAGTGAAGCGGGGACAGGGGCCAACGAGCAGTACTTC. Protein sequence: CASSEAGTGANEQYF.

The rearrangement links TRBV28 to TRBJ1-1; D is ambiguous. The germline V gene has CDR1 MDHEN and CDR2 SYDVKM. The CDR3 runs 12 residues. The V end was cut by 3 bases, the J end by 10 bases, with 12 bases between. In DNA, the CDR3 is TGTGCCAGCAGTTTGAAAGGTTTGGGAGCTTTCTTT. It is translated as CASSLKGLGAFF.

The chain has TRBV30 and TRBJ2-7; TRBD1 matches at 9 bases. Germline trimming cut 8 bases from V and 3 bases from J; bases unmatched to any gene: 5. Germline loops: CDR1 GTSNPN, CDR2 SVGIG (reference sequence). CDR3 length: 12 residues. The DNA for the CDR3 is TGTGCCAGCCGGGACAGGGACTACGAGCAGTACTTC. The encoded protein is CASRDRDYEQYF.

The chain is built from TRBV7-3 and TRBJ2-5; 10 bases are shared with TRBD2. Per the germline V gene, CDR1 is SGHTA and CDR2 is FQGTGA. J lost 5 bases, V lost 5 bases, and 8 bases had no gene match. This CDR3 comprises 15 residues. The CDR3 nucleotides are TGTGCCAGCAGCCAAATAGCGGGAGGTCGGGAGACCCAGTACTTC. It encodes CASSQIAGGRETQYF.

This clone was picked up one time. The V and J genes are TRBV9 and TRBJ2-7, with 8 nucleotides matching TRBD1. The CDR3 runs to 14 residues. Losses at the gene ends were 4 bases for V and 4 bases for J; bases not matched to a gene: 7. Germline values: CDR1 SGDLS, CDR2 YYNGEE. The CDR3 protein is CASSTGQGGYEQYF. CDR3 DNA sequence: TGTGCCAGCAGCACCGGACAGGGCGGTTACGAGCAGTACTTC. Based on the CDR3 plus reference TRBV9 and TRBJ2-7, the full variable domain is DSGVTQTPKHLITATGQRVTLRCSPRSGDLSVYWYQQSLDQGLQFLIQYYNGEERAKGNILERFSAQQFPDLHSELNLSSLELGDSALYFCASSTGQGGYEQYFGPGTRLTVT.

This clone appeared once. CDR3 in amino acids: CASSQGQGARKEEAFF. CDR3 bases: TGTGCCAGCAGCCAAGGCCAGGGGGCGCGAAAGGAGGAAGCTTTCTTT. The chain carries TRBV4-2 and TRBJ1-1; TRBD1 matches at 8 bases. Trimming took 1 base from V and 8 from J; bases not matched to a gene: 12. The CDR3 is made up of 16 amino acids. Germline V gene lookup returns CDR1 LGHNA and CDR2 YNFKEQ.

This rearrangement joins TRBV4-2 to TRBJ2-1, with 10 bases that match TRBD2. V gave up 3 bases and J gave up 8 bases; unmatched junction bases: 13. Germline-derived CDR1 and CDR2 are LGHNA and YNFKEQ. CDR3 length: 17 residues. This CDR3 reads CASSQKAGLALGDEQFF. CDR3 sequence (DNA): TGTGCCAGCAGCCAGAAAGCGGGACTAGCGCTTGGGGATGAGCAGTTCTTC.

This sequence joins TRBV9 and TRBJ2-1; D perhaps matches TRBD2 (5 bases). Trimming pared 2 bases from V and 3 bases from J, leaving 9 bases between. CDR3 length: 14 amino acids. From germline, CDR1 is SGDLS and CDR2 YYNGEE. CDR3 loop: CASSVGVLYNEQFF. CDR3 bases: TGTGCCAGCAGCGTCGGGGTACTCTACAATGAGCAGTTCTTC.

The chain joins TRBV29-1 to TRBJ1-2, with no clear D. The germline CDR1 and CDR2 sequences are SQVTM and ANQGSEA. This CDR3 has 16 residues. With 3 bases removed from V and 0 bases from J, the gap between germline ends came to 17 bases. The chain's CDR3 is CSVEKEPGTANYGYTF. CDR3 DNA sequence: TGCAGCGTTGAGAAGGAACCGGGTACAGCTAACTATGGCTACACCTTC. The variable domain in full, completed from reference TRBV29-1 and TRBJ1-2, reads SAVISQKPSRDICQRGTSLTIQCQVDSQVTMMFWYRQQPGQSLTLIATANQGSEATYESGFVIDKFPISRPNLTFSTLTVSNMSPEDSSIYLCSVEKEPGTANYGYTFGSGTRLTVV.

This clone was counted between two and nine times. V gene TRBV29-1 combines with J gene TRBJ1-2, with TRBD1 matching over 8 bases. This CDR3 is 11 amino acids long. The germline CDR1 and CDR2 sequences are SQVTM and ANQGSEA. V was pared by 7 bases and J by 6 bases, with 4 bases of the junction left unmatched. The CDR3 is CSAQGAHGYTF. In DNA form, the CDR3 reads TGCAGCGCCCAGGGGGCCCATGGCTACACCTTC.

This chain joins TRBV5-1 and TRBJ1-1; no clear D gene. The CDR3 runs to 14 residues. The V gene's germline CDR1 is SGHRS and CDR2 YFSETQ. V was cut by 3 bases and J by 1 base, with 10 bases left in between. CDR3 residues: CASSSNAGNTEAFF. CDR3 in DNA: TGCGCCAGCAGCTCAAATGCCGGGAACACTGAAGCTTTCTTT.

This clone was recorded a few times. The chain combines TRBV7-8 with TRBJ2-7, with D perhaps TRBD2 (5 bases). V was trimmed by 5 bases and J by 6 bases, leaving 17 bases between them. CDR3 size: 14 residues. The germline V gene has CDR1 SGHVS and CDR2 FQNEAQ. The CDR3 DNA is TGTGCCAGCAGCCCTACCCTGGGAGCTGTCGAGCAGTACTTC. This translates into CASSPTLGAVEQYF.

This rearrangement joins TRBV27 to TRBJ1-1; no firm D call. Germline V gene data show CDR1 as MNHEY and CDR2 as SMNVEV (reference sequence). Trimming pared 5 bases from V and 4 bases from J, leaving 20 bases between. The CDR3 is 16 amino acids. CDR3 region: CASSPYGPRSGTEAFF. Written as DNA, the CDR3 is TGTGCCAGCAGTCCGTACGGGCCCAGATCGGGCACTGAAGCTTTCTTT.

The chain has TRBV7-2 and TRBJ1-1; TRBD1 might be the D (5 bases). Trimming shortened V by 1 base and J by 6 bases, and 12 bases separated the two germline ends. Germline V gene sequence: CDR1 SGHTA, CDR2 FQGNSA. The CDR3 is 14 amino acids. CDR3 DNA sequence: TGTGCCAGCAGCTTAGTTCGGGGGTCCCCTGAAGCTTTCTTT. Translation: CASSLVRGSPEAFF.

The rearrangement uses TRBV7-3 and TRBJ2-1; D may be TRBD2 (6 bases). V dropped 5 bases and J dropped 2 bases, with 10 bases sitting between them. CDR3 size: 14 residues. Germline CDR1 reads SGHTA; CDR2 reads FQGTGA. CDR3 nucleotides: TGTGCCAGCAGCGAGGGGACTGCCTACAATGAGCAGTTCTTC. Translation: CASSEGTAYNEQFF.

The chain links TRBV5-1 to TRBJ1-2; no definite D call. V was clipped by 0 bases and J by 8 bases, with 14 bases between them. The CDR3 extends over 14 amino acids. CDR1 and CDR2 from the germline V gene are SGHRS and YFSETQ. In nucleotides, the CDR3 is TGCGCCAGCAGCTTGGAGAGTACAGCGTTGGGCTACACCTTC. It encodes CASSLESTALGYTF.

This clone has only a few counts. This rearrangement joins TRBV7-2 to TRBJ1-5; 8 positions agree with TRBD1. The CDR3 has 13 amino acids. The germline V gene encodes CDR1 SGHTA and CDR2 FQGNSA. V was pared by 8 bases and J by 3 bases, with 3 bases of the junction left unmatched. The DNA of the CDR3 is TGTGCCAGCGCCAGGGGGCCCAATCAGCCCCAGCATTTT. Protein: CASARGPNQPQHF. The full variable domain, in which reference TRBV7-2 and TRBJ1-5 provide the parts outside the CDR3, is GAGVSQSPSNKVTEKGKDVELRCDPISGHTALYWYRQSLGQGLEFLIYFQGNSAPDKSGLPSDRFSAERTGGSVSTLTIQRTQQEDSAVYLCASARGPNQPQHFGDGTRLSIL.

This chain uses TRBV7-9 with TRBJ2-2; 12 bases fit TRBD2. The CDR3 runs to 17 residues. The V gene's germline CDR1 is SEHNR and CDR2 FQNEAQ (reference sequence). The trim removed 5 bases at V and 0 bases at J, leaving 4 bases unmatched. DNA of the CDR3: TGTGCCAGCAGCGCCCGACTAGCGGGGGCGAACACCGGGGAGCTGTTTTTT. Translated: CASSARLAGANTGELFF.

V gene TRBV10-3 combines with J gene TRBJ2-5; D perhaps matches TRBD2 (5 bases). The CDR3 is made up of 13 amino acids. V dropped 10 bases and J dropped 5 bases, with 17 bases sitting between them. Germline values: CDR1 ENHRY, CDR2 SYGVKD. CDR3: CATLGSGGETQYF. For the CDR3, the DNA is TGTGCCACCCTAGGGAGTGGCGGGGAGACCCAGTACTTC.

The genes are TRBV19 and TRBJ2-2; D gene unclear. The V end was cut by 1 base, the J end by 4 bases, with 7 bases between. The CDR3 is made up of 14 amino acids. The V gene's germline CDR1 is LNHDA and CDR2 SQIVND (reference sequence). CDR3: CASSIVSSTGELFF. The CDR3 coding sequence is TGTGCCAGTAGTATAGTTTCCAGCACCGGGGAGCTGTTTTTT.

This chain joins TRBV5-1 and TRBJ2-7; D possibly matches TRBD1 or TRBD2 (5 bases each). This CDR3 is 18 amino acids long. The germline V gene has CDR1 SGHRS and CDR2 YFSETQ. Trimming removed 4 bases at V and 1 base at J, with 24 bases between. CDR3: CASSGERVRGGRSYEQYF. DNA for the CDR3: TGCGCCAGCAGCGGCGAAAGGGTAAGGGGTGGGAGATCCTACGAGCAGTACTTC.

This sequence joins TRBV29-1 and TRBJ1-5; no clear D. Germline CDR1 reads SQVTM; CDR2 reads ANQGSEA. CDR3 size: 14 residues. V was clipped by 4 bases and J by 3 bases, with 13 bases between them. CDR3 bases: TGCAGCGTTGGTTTCCACGGGATCAATCAGCCCCAGCATTTT. This codes for CSVGFHGINQPQHF. Filled out from reference TRBV29-1 and TRBJ1-5, the complete variable domain reads SAVISQKPSRDICQRGTSLTIQCQVDSQVTMMFWYRQQPGQSLTLIATANQGSEATYESGFVIDKFPISRPNLTFSTLTVSNMSPEDSSIYLCSVGFHGINQPQHFGDGTRLSIL.

This clone occurred once. V is TRBV29-1 and J is TRBJ2-7; 7 bases agree with TRBD1. There are 13 residues in the CDR3. J was trimmed by 4 bases and V by 6 bases; bases with no gene match: 9. Per germline, CDR1 SQVTM and CDR2 ANQGSEA. The CDR3 nucleotides read TGCAGCGTCAGGGACAGCCTCAGGTACGAGCAGTACTTC. Its protein is CSVRDSLRYEQYF.